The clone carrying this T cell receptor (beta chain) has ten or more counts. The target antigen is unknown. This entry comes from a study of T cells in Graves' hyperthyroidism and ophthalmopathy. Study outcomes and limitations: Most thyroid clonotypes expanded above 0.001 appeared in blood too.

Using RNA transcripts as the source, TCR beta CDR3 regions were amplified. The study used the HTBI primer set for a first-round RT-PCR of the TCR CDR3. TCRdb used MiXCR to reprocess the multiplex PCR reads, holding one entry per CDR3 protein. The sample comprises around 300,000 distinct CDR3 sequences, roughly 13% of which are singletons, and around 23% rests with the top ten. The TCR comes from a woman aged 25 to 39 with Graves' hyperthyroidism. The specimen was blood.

CDR3 sequence: CASSEEPSPFSNQPQHF. CDR3 in DNA: TGTGCCAGCAGTGAAGAACCTTCCCCTTTTAGCAATCAGCCCCAGCATTTT. The chain combines TRBV2 with TRBJ1-5; D is unclear. The germline V and J ends were trimmed by 1 base and 0 bases, with 13 bases remaining between them. The CDR3 totals 17 residues. CDR1 is SNHLY, CDR2 FYNNEI, per germline. Together with reference TRBV2 and TRBJ1-5, the CDR3 gives the full variable domain: EPEVTQTPSHQVTQMGQEVILRCVPISNHLYFYWYRQILGQKVEFLVSFYNNEISEKSEIFDDQFSVERPDGSNFTLKIRSTKLEDSAMYFCASSEEPSPFSNQPQHFGDGTRLSIL.